The sequence of this TCR beta chain was determined in a study of blood T cell repertoires in COVID-19. Study overall: Sources were T cells, B-cell-depleted T cells, or PBMCs; the material itself was cDNA or gDNA.

This CDR3 comprises 16 residues. The V and J ends lost 3 bases and 4 bases respectively, with 18 bases between them. Germline-derived CDR1 and CDR2 are MNHEY and SMNVEV (reference sequence). Data came from immunoSEQ multiplex PCR; TCRdb stores just in-frame clones and leaves some out. This sample has about 370,000 clones, with about 89% found just once. Seattle participants joined during active infection and were tracked over time. The sequence came from a woman under 40 with COVID-19, enrolled during active disease. The rearrangement links TRBV27 to TRBJ2-5; D possibly corresponds to TRBD2 (7 bases). Sequenced material: peripheral blood. CDR3 nucleotides: TGTGCCAGCAGTTTGTACGCCCGGGGGGCGGGAGAGACCCAGTACTTC. This gives the protein CASSLYARGAGETQYF.